This TCR beta chain was found in a study of tumor-infiltrating lymphocytes in primary liver carcinoma. The study, taken as a whole, reports: Blood's top-250-clone fraction was significantly lower than that of tumors (p = 0.039).

The blood RNA (from unsorted whole blood) was obtained, and germline DNA was also extracted. Turning to this clonotype: Its antigen is not identified.

Germline V lookup: CDR1 MGHRA, CDR2 YSYEKL. This CDR3 comprises 14 residues. The V gene lost 8 bases and the J gene lost 7 bases, with 18 bases spanning the gap. The researchers produced TCR beta cDNA from around 500 ng total RNA with a constant-region primer. Nested multiplex PCR, run for three rounds with slightly modified ARM-PCR, yielded TCR beta libraries. The first two PCR rounds used TRBV1-TRBV30 forward primers with a C-beta reverse primer, approximately 11 cycles each. From the multiplex PCR reads, TCRdb called clonotypes with MiXCR, one entry per CDR3 protein. The sample shows 300,000 to 400,000 distinct CDR3 sequences, around 60% of them seen only once.

The chain is built from TRBV4-1 and TRBJ1-5; D might be TRBD1 (5 bases). Sample: peripheral blood. The clonotype was recovered from a man aged 35-49 years with primary liver carcinoma and hepatitis B virus infection. CDR3 residues: CASQDEGIVQPQHF. The CDR3 coding sequence is TGCGCCAGCCAAGACGAGGGGATTGTGCAGCCCCAGCATTTT.